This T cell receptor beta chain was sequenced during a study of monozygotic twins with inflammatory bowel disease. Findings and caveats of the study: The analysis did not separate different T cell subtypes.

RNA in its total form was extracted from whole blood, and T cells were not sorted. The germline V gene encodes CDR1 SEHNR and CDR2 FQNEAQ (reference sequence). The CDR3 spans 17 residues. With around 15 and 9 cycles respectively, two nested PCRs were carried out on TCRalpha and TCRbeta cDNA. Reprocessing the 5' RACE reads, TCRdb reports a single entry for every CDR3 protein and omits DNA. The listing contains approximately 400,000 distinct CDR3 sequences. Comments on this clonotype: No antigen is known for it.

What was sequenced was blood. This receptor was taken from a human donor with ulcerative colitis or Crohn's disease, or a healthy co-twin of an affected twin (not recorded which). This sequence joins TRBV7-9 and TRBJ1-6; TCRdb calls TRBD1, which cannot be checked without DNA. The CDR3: CASSSRQVGMMNSPLHF. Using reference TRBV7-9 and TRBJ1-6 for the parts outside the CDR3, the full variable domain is DTGVSQNPRHKITKRGQNVTFRCDPISEHNRLYWYRQTLGQGPEFLTYFQNEAQLEKSRLLSDRFSAERPKGSFSTLEIQRTEQGDSAMYLCASSSRQVGMMNSPLHFGNGTRLTVT.